The 26 T cell receptor beta chains in this list originate from one sample, sequenced in a study of blood T cell repertoires in COVID-19. Sequencing was performed with immunoSEQ multiplex PCR; in TCRdb, only in-frame clones are kept and a portion is missing. This sample has approximately 290,000 clones, with 80% to 85% found just once. Sequenced input: peripheral blood. These receptors were taken from a person between 65 and 79 years old with COVID-19, enrolled during active disease.

Comments on this clone: The junction shows a germline mismatch at one end, possibly a read error. This sample includes further DNA sequences coding for the same CDR3. V and J are TRBV7-8 and TRBJ1-3; the D gene is possibly TRBD1 (5 bases). CDR1 and CDR2 from the germline V gene are SGHVS and FQNEAQ. The CDR3 loop spans 14 amino acids. CDR3 coding DNA: TGTGCCAGCAGCTTGGGGGGGTCTGGGAACACCATATATTTT. Protein sequence: CASSLGGSGNTIYF.

This sequence joins TRBV6-2 or TRBV6-3 and TRBJ1-2, with 8 bases lining up with TRBD1. Germline V gene lookup returns CDR1 MNHEY and CDR2 SVGEGT. CDR3 length: 14 residues. The V gene end was trimmed by 4 bases and the J gene end by 8 bases; junction bases not matched to a gene: 9. CDR3 nucleotide sequence: TGTGCCAGCAGTTTCAGGACAGGGTGGCAGGGCTACACCTTC. Translating it yields CASSFRTGWQGYTF.

V and J are TRBV6-2 or TRBV6-3 and TRBJ2-1; D is unclear. Germline loops: CDR1 MNHEY, CDR2 SVGEGT. The CDR3 runs 16 residues. V lost 0 bases and J 0 bases, leaving 9 bases between the germline ends. CDR3: CASSYSSGGSYNEQFF. CDR3 DNA: TGTGCCAGCAGTTACTCGAGTGGCGGCTCCTACAATGAGCAGTTCTTC.

The chain carries TRBV30 and TRBJ1-4; D ambiguous. CDR1 is GTSNPN, CDR2 SVGIG, per germline (reference sequence). This CDR3 is built from 13 residues. The ends were cut back, 3 bases at V and 5 bases at J, with 10 bases in the middle. The CDR3 DNA follows: TGTGCCTGGAGCCACAGAAAAAATGAAAAACTGTTTTTT. This gives the protein CAWSHRKNEKLFF.

V usage is TRBV7-2 and J usage is TRBJ2-1; 13 positions agree with TRBD2. This CDR3 is built from 15 residues. Germline V lookup: CDR1 SGHTA, CDR2 FQGNSA. Unmatched junction bases numbered 2, after V lost 3 bases and J lost 6 bases. As DNA, the CDR3 is TGTGCCAGCAGCTTTACTAGCGGGGGGGCCAATGAGCAGTTCTTC. It codes for CASSFTSGGANEQFF.

V usage is TRBV18 and J usage is TRBJ2-1; D perhaps matches TRBD2 (5 bases). Germline V gene data show CDR1 as KGHSH and CDR2 as LQKENI. This CDR3 has 15 residues. V dropped 3 bases and J dropped 2 bases, with 11 bases sitting between them. The CDR3 is CASSPQRGTYNEQFF. CDR3 nucleotide sequence: TGTGCCAGCTCACCGCAACGGGGAACCTACAATGAGCAGTTCTTC.

The V gene is TRBV9, the J gene TRBJ2-1; 8 nucleotides match TRBD2. There are 13 residues in the CDR3. CDR1 and CDR2 (germline): SGDLS, YYNGEE. J was trimmed by 7 bases and V by 4 bases; bases with no gene match: 4. The CDR3 spells CASSSGGTNEQFF. In nucleotides, the CDR3 is TGTGCCAGCAGCAGCGGGGGTACGAATGAGCAGTTCTTC.

This chain connects TRBV27 to TRBJ1-2, with D perhaps matching TRBD1 (6 bases). Germline V gene sequence: CDR1 MNHEY, CDR2 SMNVEV (reference sequence). The V and J ends lost 6 bases and 4 bases respectively, with 12 bases between them. CDR3 length equals 13 residues. The CDR3 coding sequence is TGTGCCAGCAGCTACAGGGCGGGCTATGGCTACACCTTC. Translating gives CASSYRAGYGYTF.

The V call is TRBV29-1, the J call TRBJ1-5; perhaps TRBD1 as D (6 bases). CDR3 size: 12 residues. Per the germline V gene, CDR1 is SQVTM and CDR2 is ANQGSEA. V lost 4 bases and J lost 3, with 7 bases in between. In DNA form, the CDR3 reads TGCAGCGTTGGACAGGTCAATCAGCCCCAGCATTTT. Its translation is CSVGQVNQPQHF.

This sequence joins TRBV5-1 and TRBJ2-7; 8 bases are shared with TRBD2. This CDR3 has 16 residues. J gave up 5 bases and V 4 bases, and 14 bases lay outside the gene matches. Germline V CDR1 and CDR2: SGHRS, YFSETQ. The CDR3 DNA reads TGCGCCAGCAGCCCGGGAGGGCAAACCAACGCCCACGAGCAGTACTTC. This encodes CASSPGGQTNAHEQYF.

This clone was recorded a few times. The chain has TRBV29-1 and TRBJ1-2; the match to TRBD1 covers 7 bases. The CDR3 consists of 12 residues. Germline CDR1 reads SQVTM; CDR2 reads ANQGSEA. The V segment lost 6 bases and the J segment 2 bases; nucleotides outside the gene matches: 3. CDR3 coding DNA: TGCAGCGTAGTAGGGGGCAACTATGGCTACACCTTC. It translates to CSVVGGNYGYTF.

This clone came up a few times. The chain carries TRBV4-3 and TRBJ2-2, with a tentative D call TRBD2 (5 bases). The CDR3 has 17 amino acids. V was pared by 4 bases and J by 5 bases, with 20 bases between. Germline-derived CDR1 and CDR2 are LGHNA and YSLEER. CDR3 in amino acids: CASSPGGLGSMTGELFF. In DNA, the CDR3 is TGCGCCAGCAGCCCCGGCGGACTCGGCTCAATGACCGGGGAGCTGTTTTTT.

There are a few counts of this clone. The chain employs TRBV5-6 and TRBJ1-2; possibly TRBD1 for D (6 bases). This CDR3 contains 13 residues. Trimming pared 1 base from V and 4 bases from J, leaving 8 bases between. CDR1 is SGHDT and CDR2 is YYEEEE in the germline V gene. CDR3 nucleotide sequence: TGTGCCAGCAGCTTGTCACAGGGCTATGGCTACACCTTC. This encodes CASSLSQGYGYTF. Complete variable domain (other parts from reference TRBV5-6 and TRBJ1-2): DAGVTQSPTHLIKTRGQQVTLRCSPKSGHDTVSWYQQALGQGPQFIFQYYEEEERQRGNFPDRFSGHQFPNYSSELNVNALLLGDSALYLCASSLSQGYGYTFGSGTRLTVV.

This clone has only one observation. The chain is built from TRBV24-1 and TRBJ2-1; TRBD2 might be the D (5 bases). Germline CDR1 KGHDR, CDR2 SFDVKD. This CDR3 contains 16 residues. The V end was cut by 4 bases, the J end by 3 bases, with 15 bases between. The CDR3 sequence is CATSDISTGNYNEQFF. CDR3 bases: TGTGCCACCAGTGACATTAGCACGGGAAACTACAATGAGCAGTTCTTC.

The rearrangement joins TRBV4-3 to TRBJ2-4; D is perhaps TRBD1 (7 bases). The V end was cut by 1 base, the J end by 6 bases, with 16 bases between. The CDR3 runs to 16 residues. Germline assignment: CDR1 LGHNA and CDR2 YSLEER. Here the CDR3 reads CASSQAAGGITNIQYF. CDR3 in DNA: TGCGCCAGCAGCCAAGCTGCAGGGGGGATAACAAACATTCAGTACTTC.

The chain employs TRBV9 and TRBJ1-1; 9 bases are shared with TRBD1. CDR3 length: 14 residues. The V and J ends lost 0 bases and 6 bases, in that order; junction bases with no gene match: 3. Germline CDR1 SGDLS, CDR2 YYNGEE. DNA of the CDR3: TGTGCCAGCAGCGTAGTGGACAGGGGCGCTGAAGCTTTCTTT. Translated, it gives CASSVVDRGAEAFF.

The chain recombines TRBV5-1 with TRBJ1-6; TRBD1 matches 11 bases. Germline trimming cut 0 bases from V and 19 bases from J; bases unmatched to any gene: 6. The germline V gene has CDR1 SGHRS and CDR2 YFSETQ. The CDR3 extends over 13 amino acids. The CDR3 here is CASSLAPDRGPHF. In nucleotides, the CDR3 is TGCGCCAGCAGCTTGGCCCCGGACAGGGGGCCTCACTTT.

The chain recombines TRBV29-1 with TRBJ2-5, with 11 bases matching TRBD1. Per germline, CDR1 SQVTM and CDR2 ANQGSEA. The CDR3 sequence is 13 residues long. J lost 4 bases, V lost 7 bases, and 5 bases had no gene match. The CDR3 DNA is TGCAGCGGAGGACAGGGGGCAATAGAGACCCAGTACTTC. As protein: CSGGQGAIETQYF.

As concerns this clone: Other nucleotide sequences from this sample produce the same CDR3. CDR3 sequence reads: CASSQRQGREETQYF. The CDR3 nucleotides are TGTGCCAGCAGCCAGAGACAGGGTAGGGAAGAGACCCAGTACTTC. This sequence joins TRBV7-9 and TRBJ2-5; 7 bases are a match to TRBD1. Germline loops: CDR1 SEHNR, CDR2 FQNEAQ (reference sequence). Trimming removed 5 bases from V and 3 bases from J; junction bases left unmatched: 9. The CDR3 runs to 15 residues. Filled out from reference TRBV7-9 and TRBJ2-5, the complete variable domain reads DTGVSQNPRHKITKRGQNVTFRCDPISEHNRLYWYRQTLGQGPEFLTYFQNEAQLEKSRLLSDRFSAERPKGSFSTLEIQRTEQGDSAMYLCASSQRQGREETQYFGPGTRLLVL.

V gene TRBV4-1 combines with J gene TRBJ1-3; D is perhaps TRBD1 (6 bases). The CDR3 extends over 13 amino acids. Germline CDR1 MGHRA, CDR2 YSYEKL. V was trimmed by 4 bases and J by 4 bases, leaving 8 bases between them. This CDR3 reads CASSRGGGNTIYF. The DNA for the CDR3 is TGCGCCAGCAGCCGGGGGGGCGGAAACACCATATATTTT.

The chain has TRBV5-6 and TRBJ2-5, with 10 bases aligning to TRBD1. Germline CDR1 SGHDT, CDR2 YYEEEE. With 4 bases clipped from V and 3 bases from J, the junction kept 9 bases outside the gene matches. This CDR3 is built from 16 residues. This CDR3 reads CASSRRDRGLEETQYF. CDR3 bases: TGTGCCAGCAGCAGAAGGGACAGGGGATTGGAAGAGACCCAGTACTTC.

The genes are TRBV10-3 and TRBJ2-2; tentative D call: TRBD2 (6 bases). The ends were cut back, 4 bases at V and 1 base at J, with 10 bases in the middle. CDR1 is ENHRY and CDR2 is SYGVKD in the germline V gene. The length of the CDR3 is 15 residues. The CDR3 here is CAISASRGNTGELFF. The CDR3 nucleotides read TGTGCCATCAGTGCCTCGCGGGGGAACACCGGGGAGCTGTTTTTT.

The sample holds a few counts of this clone. The chain recombines TRBV10-3 with TRBJ2-2; D remains ambiguous. V lost 6 bases and J 3 bases, leaving 8 bases between the germline ends. Germline CDR1 reads ENHRY; CDR2 reads SYGVKD. The CDR3 runs 13 residues. The DNA of the CDR3 is TGTGCCATCAGCCTATCCGACACCGGGGAGCTGTTTTTT. It is translated as CAISLSDTGELFF.

This chain uses TRBV24-1 with TRBJ2-2; D may be TRBD2 (7 bases). Trimming cost V 2 bases and J 0 bases, with 12 bases left between them. The germline V gene has CDR1 KGHDR and CDR2 SFDVKD. This CDR3 is built from 17 residues. CDR3 loop: CATSDSRGGSNTGELFF. The DNA of the CDR3 is TGTGCCACCAGTGATTCCAGGGGAGGGTCGAACACCGGGGAGCTGTTTTTT.

The table lists this clone with a few counts. The chain employs TRBV9 and TRBJ2-1, with 9 bases matching TRBD2. The V gene end was trimmed by 2 bases and the J gene end by 5 bases; junction bases not matched to a gene: 5. Looked up from germline, CDR1 is SGDLS and CDR2 is YYNGEE. The CDR3 loop spans 15 amino acids. For the CDR3, the DNA is TGTGCCAGCAGCGTCACTAGCGGGCTGGACAATGAGCAGTTCTTC. Protein product: CASSVTSGLDNEQFF. Supplemented by reference TRBV9 and TRBJ2-1, the full variable domain reads DSGVTQTPKHLITATGQRVTLRCSPRSGDLSVYWYQQSLDQGLQFLIQYYNGEERAKGNILERFSAQQFPDLHSELNLSSLELGDSALYFCASSVTSGLDNEQFFGPGTRLTVL.

The V call is TRBV6-5, the J call TRBJ2-7; maybe TRBD1 (6 bases). Germline-derived CDR1 and CDR2 are MNHEY and SVGAGI. V lost 6 bases and J lost 3, with 18 bases in between. The CDR3 has 15 residues. CDR3 loop: CASRPVSTGNYEQYF. The CDR3 nucleotides are TGTGCCAGCAGACCAGTTTCCACAGGGAACTACGAGCAGTACTTC.